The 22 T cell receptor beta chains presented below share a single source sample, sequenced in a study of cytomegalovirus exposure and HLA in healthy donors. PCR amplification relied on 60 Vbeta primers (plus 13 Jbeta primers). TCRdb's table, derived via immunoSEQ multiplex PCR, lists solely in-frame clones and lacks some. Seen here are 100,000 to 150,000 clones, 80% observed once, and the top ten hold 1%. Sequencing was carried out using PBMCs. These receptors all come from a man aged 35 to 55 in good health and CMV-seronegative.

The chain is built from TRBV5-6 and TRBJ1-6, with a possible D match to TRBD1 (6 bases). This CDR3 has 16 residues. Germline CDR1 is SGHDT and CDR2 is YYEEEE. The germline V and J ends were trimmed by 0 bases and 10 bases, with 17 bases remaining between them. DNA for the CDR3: TGTGCCAGCAGCTTGGGGACAGTTGGCTATGCCTCACCCCTCCACTTT. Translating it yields CASSLGTVGYASPLHF.

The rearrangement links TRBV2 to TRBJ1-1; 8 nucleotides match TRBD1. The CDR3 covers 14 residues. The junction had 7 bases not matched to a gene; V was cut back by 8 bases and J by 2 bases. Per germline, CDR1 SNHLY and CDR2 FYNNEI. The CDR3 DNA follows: TGTGCCAGCTCGCTAGCAGGGGGCAACACTGAAGCTTTCTTT. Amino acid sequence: CASSLAGGNTEAFF.

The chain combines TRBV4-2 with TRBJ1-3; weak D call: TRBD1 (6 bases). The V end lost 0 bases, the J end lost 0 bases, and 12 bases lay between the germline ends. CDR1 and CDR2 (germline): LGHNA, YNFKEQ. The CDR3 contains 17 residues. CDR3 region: CASSQEGGGHSGNTIYF. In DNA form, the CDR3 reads TGTGCCAGCAGCCAAGAAGGTGGGGGCCACTCTGGAAACACCATATATTTT.

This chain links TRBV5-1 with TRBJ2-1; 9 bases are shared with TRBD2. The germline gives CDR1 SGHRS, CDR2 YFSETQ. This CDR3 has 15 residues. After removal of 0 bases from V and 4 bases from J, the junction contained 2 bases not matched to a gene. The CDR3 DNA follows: TGCGCCAGCAGCTTGGTAGCGGGGGTATACAATGAGCAGTTCTTC. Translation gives CASSLVAGVYNEQFF.

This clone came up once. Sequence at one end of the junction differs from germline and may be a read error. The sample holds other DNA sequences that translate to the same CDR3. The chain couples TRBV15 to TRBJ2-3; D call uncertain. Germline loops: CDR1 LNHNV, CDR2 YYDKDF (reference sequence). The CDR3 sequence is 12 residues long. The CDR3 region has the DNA TGTGCTACCAGCCGAGGTTCGGATACGCAGTATTTT. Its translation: CATSRGSDTQYF. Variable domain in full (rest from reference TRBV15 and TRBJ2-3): DAMVIQNPRYQVTQFGKPVTLSCSQTLNHNVMYWYQQKSSQAPKLLFHYYDKDFNNEADTPDNFQSRRPNTSFCFLDIRSPGLGDTAMYLCATSRGSDTQYFGPGTRLTVL.

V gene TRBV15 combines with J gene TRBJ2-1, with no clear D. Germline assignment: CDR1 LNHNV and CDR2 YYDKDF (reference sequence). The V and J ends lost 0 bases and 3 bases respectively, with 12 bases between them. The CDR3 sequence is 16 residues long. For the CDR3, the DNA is TGTGCCACCAGCAGAGATCGTCTAGTGGACTACAATGAGCAGTTCTTC. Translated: CATSRDRLVDYNEQFF.

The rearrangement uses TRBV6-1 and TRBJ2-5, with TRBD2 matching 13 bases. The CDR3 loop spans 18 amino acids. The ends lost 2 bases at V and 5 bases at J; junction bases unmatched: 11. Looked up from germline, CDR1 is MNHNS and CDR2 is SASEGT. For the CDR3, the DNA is TGTGCCAGCAGTGAACCAACTAGCGGGAGGGCCGGTAGGGAGACCCAGTACTTC. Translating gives CASSEPTSGRAGRETQYF.

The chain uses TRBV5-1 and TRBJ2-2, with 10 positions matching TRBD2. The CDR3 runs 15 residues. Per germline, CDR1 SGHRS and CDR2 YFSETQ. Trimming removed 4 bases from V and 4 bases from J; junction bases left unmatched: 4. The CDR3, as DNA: TGCGCCAGCAGCACATTAGCGGGGGGCACCGGGGAGCTGTTTTTT. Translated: CASSTLAGGTGELFF. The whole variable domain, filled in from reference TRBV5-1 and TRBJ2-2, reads KAGVTQTPRYLIKTRGQQVTLSCSPISGHRSVSWYQQTPGQGLQFLFEYFSETQRNKGNFPGRFSGRQFSNSRSEMNVSTLELGDSALYLCASSTLAGGTGELFFGEGSRLTVL.

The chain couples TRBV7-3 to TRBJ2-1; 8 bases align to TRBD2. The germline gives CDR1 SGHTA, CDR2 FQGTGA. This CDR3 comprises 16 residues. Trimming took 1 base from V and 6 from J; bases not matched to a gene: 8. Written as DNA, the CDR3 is TGTGCCAGCAGCTTAAGGGCCGGACTAGCAGGCAATGAGCAGTTCTTC. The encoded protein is CASSLRAGLAGNEQFF.

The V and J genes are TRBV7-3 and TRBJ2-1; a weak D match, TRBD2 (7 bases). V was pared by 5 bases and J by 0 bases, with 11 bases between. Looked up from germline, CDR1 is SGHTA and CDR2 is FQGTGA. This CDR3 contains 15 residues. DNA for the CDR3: TGTGCCAGCAGCGGGGGCGGGAGCTCCTACAATGAGCAGTTCTTC. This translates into CASSGGGSSYNEQFF.

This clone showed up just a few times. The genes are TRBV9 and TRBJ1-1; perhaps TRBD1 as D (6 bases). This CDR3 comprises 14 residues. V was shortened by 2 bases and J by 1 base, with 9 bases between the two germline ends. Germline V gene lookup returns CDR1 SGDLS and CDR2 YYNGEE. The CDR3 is CASSVGQQNTEAFF. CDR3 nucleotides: TGTGCCAGCAGCGTTGGACAGCAGAACACTGAAGCTTTCTTT.

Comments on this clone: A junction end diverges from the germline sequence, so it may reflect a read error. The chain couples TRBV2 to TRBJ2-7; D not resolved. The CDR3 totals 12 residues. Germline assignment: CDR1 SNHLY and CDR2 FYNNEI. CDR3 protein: CASRDFLYEQYF. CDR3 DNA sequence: TGTGCCAGCCGTGACTTCCTCTACGAGCAGTACTTC. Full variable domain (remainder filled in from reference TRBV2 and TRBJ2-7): EPEVTQTPSHQVTQMGQEVILRCVPISNHLYFYWYRQILGQKVEFLVSFYNNEISEKSEIFDDQFSVERPDGSNFTLKIRSTKLEDSAMYFCASRDFLYEQYFGPGTRLTVT.

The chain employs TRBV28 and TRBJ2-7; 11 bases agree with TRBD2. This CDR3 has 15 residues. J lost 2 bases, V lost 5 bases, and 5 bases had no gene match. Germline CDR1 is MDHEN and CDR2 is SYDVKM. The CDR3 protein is CASSPGTSGPYEQYF. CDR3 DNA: TGTGCCAGCAGTCCTGGGACTAGCGGCCCCTACGAGCAGTACTTC.

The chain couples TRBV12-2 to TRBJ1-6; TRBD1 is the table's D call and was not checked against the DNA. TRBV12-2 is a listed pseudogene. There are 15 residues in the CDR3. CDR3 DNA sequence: TGTGCAAGTCTCTGGACAGGCTTTGGTAATTCACCCCTCCACTTT. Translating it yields CASLWTGFGNSPLHF.

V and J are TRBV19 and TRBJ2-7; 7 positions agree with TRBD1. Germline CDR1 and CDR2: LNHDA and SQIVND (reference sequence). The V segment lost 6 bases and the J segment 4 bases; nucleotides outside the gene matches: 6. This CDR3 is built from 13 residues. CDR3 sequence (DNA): TGTGCCAGTAGCCTCCGGACAGGTTACGAGCAGTACTTC. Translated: CASSLRTGYEQYF. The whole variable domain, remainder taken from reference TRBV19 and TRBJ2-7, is DGGITQSPKYLFRKEGQNVTLSCEQNLNHDAMYWYRQDPGQGLRLIYYSQIVNDFQKGDIAEGYSVSREKKESFPLTVTSAQKNPTAFYLCASSLRTGYEQYFGPGTRLTVT.

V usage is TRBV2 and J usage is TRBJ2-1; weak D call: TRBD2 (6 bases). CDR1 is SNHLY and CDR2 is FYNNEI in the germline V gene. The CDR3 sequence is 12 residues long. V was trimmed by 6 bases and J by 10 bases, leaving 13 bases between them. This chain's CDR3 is CASRVTSLEQFF. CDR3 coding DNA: TGTGCCAGCAGGGTTACTAGCCTAGAGCAGTTCTTC.

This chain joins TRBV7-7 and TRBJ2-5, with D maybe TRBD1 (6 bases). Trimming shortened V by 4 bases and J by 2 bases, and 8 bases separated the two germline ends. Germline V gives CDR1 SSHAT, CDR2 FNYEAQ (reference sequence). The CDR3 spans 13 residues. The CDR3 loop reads CASSSDRQETQYF. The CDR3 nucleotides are TGTGCCAGCAGCTCCGACAGGCAAGAGACCCAGTACTTC.

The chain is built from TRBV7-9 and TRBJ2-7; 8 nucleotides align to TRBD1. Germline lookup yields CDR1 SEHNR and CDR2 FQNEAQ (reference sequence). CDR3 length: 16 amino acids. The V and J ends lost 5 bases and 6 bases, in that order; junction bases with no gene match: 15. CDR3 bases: TGTGCCAGCAGCGCAGGGGGGACAGGCCCCTCTAGCGAGCAGTACTTC. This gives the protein CASSAGGTGPSSEQYF.

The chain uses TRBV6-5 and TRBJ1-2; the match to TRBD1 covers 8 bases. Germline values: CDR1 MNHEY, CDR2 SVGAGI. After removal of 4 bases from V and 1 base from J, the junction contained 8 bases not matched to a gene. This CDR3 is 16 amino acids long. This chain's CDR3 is CASSSFDRGYNYGYTF. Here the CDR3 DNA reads TGTGCCAGCAGTTCCTTTGACAGGGGCTATAACTATGGCTACACCTTC.

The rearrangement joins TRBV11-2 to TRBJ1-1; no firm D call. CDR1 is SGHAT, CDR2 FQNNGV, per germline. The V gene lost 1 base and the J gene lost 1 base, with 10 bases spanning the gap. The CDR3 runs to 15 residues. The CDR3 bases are TGTGCCAGCAGCTTAGTTCCAGGATCGAACACTGAAGCTTTCTTT. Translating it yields CASSLVPGSNTEAFF.

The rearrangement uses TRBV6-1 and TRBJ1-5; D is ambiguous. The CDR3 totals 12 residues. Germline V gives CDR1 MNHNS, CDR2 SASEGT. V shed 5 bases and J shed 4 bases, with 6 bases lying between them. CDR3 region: CASSLSNQPQHF. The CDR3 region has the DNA TGTGCCAGCAGTTTATCTAATCAGCCCCAGCATTTT.

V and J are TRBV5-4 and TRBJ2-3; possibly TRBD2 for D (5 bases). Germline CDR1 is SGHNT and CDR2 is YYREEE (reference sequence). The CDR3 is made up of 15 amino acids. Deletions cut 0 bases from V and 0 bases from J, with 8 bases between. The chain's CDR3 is CASSLGETSTDTQYF. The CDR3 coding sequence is TGTGCCAGCAGCTTGGGGGAGACTAGCACAGATACGCAGTATTTT.